A single sample is the source of the 15 T cell receptor beta chains below, sequenced in a study of T cells in tumors after PD-1 blockade. Data came from immunoSEQ multiplex PCR; TCRdb stores just in-frame clones and leaves some out. The sample has about 20,000 clones; around 80% are singletons. Source: PBMCs, taken before anti-PD-1 treatment. The receptors derive from a human donor with basal cell carcinoma.

This chain links TRBV5-1 with TRBJ2-5; D might be TRBD2 (6 bases). The V gene's germline CDR1 is SGHRS and CDR2 YFSETQ. V was pared by 4 bases and J by 0 bases, with 13 bases between. The CDR3 runs to 15 residues. CDR3 sequence: CASSRSSGYQETQYF. CDR3 coding DNA: TGCGCCAGCAGCCGCTCCAGCGGGTACCAAGAGACCCAGTACTTC.

V and J are TRBV7-9 and TRBJ2-7, with 10 bases fitting TRBD1. V dropped 0 bases and J dropped 6; count of bases not matched to a gene: 5. Germline values: CDR1 SEHNR, CDR2 FQNEAQ (reference sequence). CDR3 size: 15 residues. CDR3 sequence (DNA): TGTGCCAGCAGCTTAGCGACAGGGGGCGCATCCGAGCAGTACTTC. This gives the protein CASSLATGGASEQYF.

The genes are TRBV18 and TRBJ2-2; TRBD1 matches at 7 bases. The CDR3 sequence is 15 residues long. The V gene's germline CDR1 is KGHSH and CDR2 LQKENI. The V segment lost 3 bases and the J segment 1 base; nucleotides outside the gene matches: 2. In DNA form, the CDR3 reads TGTGCCAGCTCACCCCGGGACAGGAACACCGGGGAGCTGTTTTTT. It translates to CASSPRDRNTGELFF.

The CDR3 protein is CASSPVQGITDTQYF. CDR3 bases: TGTGCCAGCAGCCCCGTCCAGGGGATCACAGATACGCAGTATTTT. The genes are TRBV5-4 and TRBJ2-3; tentatively, D is TRBD1 (6 bases). Germline V gene sequence: CDR1 SGHNT, CDR2 YYREEE (reference sequence). V was shortened by 4 bases and J by 2 bases, with 14 bases between the two germline ends. The CDR3 runs 15 residues. The whole variable domain, filled in from reference TRBV5-4 and TRBJ2-3, reads ETGVTQSPTHLIKTRGQQVTLRCSSQSGHNTVSWYQQALGQGPQFIFQYYREEENGRGNFPPRFSGLQFPNYSSELNVNALELDDSALYLCASSPVQGITDTQYFGPGTRLTVL.

This chain links TRBV27 with TRBJ2-2; 7 positions match TRBD1. Germline-derived CDR1 and CDR2 are MNHEY and SMNVEV (reference sequence). CDR3 size: 16 residues. J lost 0 bases, V lost 5 bases, and 6 bases had no gene match. The CDR3 bases are TGTGCCAGCAGTAGGCGACAGGGCCCGAACACCGGGGAGCTGTTTTTT. It encodes CASSRRQGPNTGELFF.

V usage is TRBV30 and J usage is TRBJ2-2, with 7 nucleotides matching TRBD2. Germline CDR1 is GTSNPN and CDR2 is SVGIG (reference sequence). V shed 4 bases, J shed 2 bases, and the junction held 4 bases outside the gene matches. There are 14 residues in the CDR3. The CDR3 sequence is CAWTAGDNTGELFF. CDR3 in DNA: TGTGCCTGGACCGCGGGGGACAACACCGGGGAGCTGTTTTTT. The entire variable domain, with the rest obtained from reference TRBV30 and TRBJ2-2, is as follows: SQTIHQWPATLVQPVGSPLSLECTVEGTSNPNLYWYRQAAGRGLQLLFYSVGIGQISSEVPQNLSASRPQDRQFILSSKKLLLSDSGFYLCAWTAGDNTGELFFGEGSRLTVL.

This clone was picked up a small number of times. The chain has TRBV2 and TRBJ1-6; TRBD1 might be the D (6 bases). Trimming shortened V by 6 bases and J by 4 bases, and 10 bases separated the two germline ends. Germline CDR1 and CDR2: SNHLY and FYNNEI. CDR3 length: 14 residues. The CDR3 spells CASREGGYNSPLHF. CDR3 DNA: TGTGCCAGCAGGGAGGGGGGTTATAATTCACCCCTCCACTTT.

V usage is TRBV29-1 and J usage is TRBJ2-3, with 10 bases fitting TRBD2. The CDR3 totals 14 residues. The V gene's germline CDR1 is SQVTM and CDR2 ANQGSEA. After removal of 4 bases from V and 4 bases from J, the junction contained 5 bases not matched to a gene. The CDR3 DNA reads TGCAGCGTTGGGCTAGCGGGAGCCGCAGATACGCAGTATTTT. This codes for CSVGLAGAADTQYF.

The chain combines TRBV6-5 with TRBJ1-6; 7 nucleotides match TRBD1. The CDR3 length is 13 residues. Per the germline V gene, CDR1 is MNHEY and CDR2 is SVGAGI. Unmatched junction bases numbered 3, after V lost 5 bases and J lost 8 bases. CDR3 nucleotide sequence: TGTGCCAGCAGTCCCCAGGGGGATTCACCCCTCCACTTT. Amino acids: CASSPQGDSPLHF.

CDR3 sequence: CSVVRSGGGELFF. CDR3 sequence (DNA): TGCAGCGTTGTACGCTCGGGAGGCGGGGAGCTGTTTTTT. The chain is built from TRBV29-1 and TRBJ2-2, with 7 positions matching TRBD2. V trimming: 4 bases; J trimming: 7 bases; junction bases outside the gene matches: 6. The CDR3 contains 13 residues. CDR1 is SQVTM, CDR2 ANQGSEA, per germline.

This chain links TRBV4-1 with TRBJ1-2, with D unresolved. This CDR3 is built from 14 residues. CDR1 and CDR2 from the germline V gene are MGHRA and YSYEKL. V was shortened by 0 bases and J by 8 bases, with 13 bases between the two germline ends. CDR3 residues: CASSQDIGSRGYTF. The CDR3 DNA reads as TGCGCCAGCAGCCAAGATATAGGGAGCCGGGGCTACACCTTC.

The CDR3 DNA sequence: TGCGCCAGCGCGATCACAGATACGCAGTATTTT. It specifies CASAITDTQYF. The chain recombines TRBV5-1 with TRBJ2-3, with D unresolved. V gave up 7 bases and J gave up 2 bases, with 5 bases separating them. Looked up from germline, CDR1 is SGHRS and CDR2 is YFSETQ. This CDR3 comprises 11 residues.

The J gene is TRBJ2-3, the V gene TRBV14, with TRBD1 identical over 9 bases. CDR1 and CDR2 from the germline V gene are SGHDN and FVKESK. This CDR3 comprises 16 residues. V gave up 3 bases and J gave up 1 base; unmatched junction bases: 5. The CDR3, as DNA: TGTGCCAGCAGCCAGAACAGGGGGCAAGGCACAGATACGCAGTATTTT. It specifies CASSQNRGQGTDTQYF.

J is TRBJ2-1 and V is TRBV6-5; the D is unclear. This CDR3 has 11 amino acids. CDR1 is MNHEY and CDR2 is SVGAGI in the germline V gene. The V and J ends lost 4 bases and 7 bases respectively, with 5 bases between them. The CDR3 reads CASSSQNEQFF. The CDR3 coding sequence is TGTGCCAGCAGTTCTCAAAATGAGCAGTTCTTC.

The chain couples TRBV7-3 to TRBJ2-1; 11 nucleotides align to TRBD2. This CDR3 contains 14 residues. The germline gives CDR1 SGHTA, CDR2 FQGTGA. V gave up 5 bases and J gave up 6 bases; unmatched junction bases: 3. The CDR3 loop reads CASSTSGRGNEQFF. CDR3 coding DNA: TGTGCCAGCAGCACTAGCGGGAGAGGCAATGAGCAGTTCTTC.